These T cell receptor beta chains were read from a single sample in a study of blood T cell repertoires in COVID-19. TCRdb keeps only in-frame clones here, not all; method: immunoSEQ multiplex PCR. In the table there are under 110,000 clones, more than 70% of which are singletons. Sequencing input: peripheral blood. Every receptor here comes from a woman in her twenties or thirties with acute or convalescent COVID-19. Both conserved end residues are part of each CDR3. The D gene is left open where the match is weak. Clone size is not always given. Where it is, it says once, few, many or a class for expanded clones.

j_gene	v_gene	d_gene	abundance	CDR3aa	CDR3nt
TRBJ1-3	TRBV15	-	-	CATSRDRGAQTSGNTIYF	TGTGCCACCAGCAGAGATCGCGGGGCACAGACCTCTGGAAACACCATATATTTT
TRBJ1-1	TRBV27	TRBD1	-	CASRVGQGRTEAFF	TGTGCCAGCAGGGTGGGACAGGGGCGCACTGAAGCTTTCTTT
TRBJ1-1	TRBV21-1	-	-	CASSKRGGRGQSTEAFF	TGTGCCAGCAGCAAGAGGGGGGGCCGAGGCCAAAGCACTGAAGCTTTCTTT
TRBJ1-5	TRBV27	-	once	CASSPGWSNQPQHF	TGTGCCAGCAGTCCAGGGTGGAGCAATCAGCCCCAGCATTTT
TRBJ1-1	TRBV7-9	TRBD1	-	CASSRDRADTEAFF	TGTGCCAGCAGCCGGGACAGAGCGGACACTGAAGCTTTCTTT
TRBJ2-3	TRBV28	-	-	CASSLGGTTDTQYF	TGTGCCAGCAGTTTGGGGGGTACCACAGATACGCAGTATTTT
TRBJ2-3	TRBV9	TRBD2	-	CASSLGLAGAYRHIGTQYF	TGTGCCAGCAGCCTTGGACTAGCGGGGGCCTATCGTCACATAGGTACGCAGTATTTT
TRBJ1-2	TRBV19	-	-	CASTPGDYGYTF	TGTGCCAGTACGCCCGGAGACTATGGCTACACCTTC
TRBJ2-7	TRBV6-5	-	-	CASSLDRLEQYF	TGTGCCAGCAGCCTCGACAGGCTCGAGCAGTACTTC
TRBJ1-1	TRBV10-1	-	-	CASSESLSGEAFF	TGCGCCAGCAGTGAGTCCTTAAGCGGAGAAGCTTTCTTT
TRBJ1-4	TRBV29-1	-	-	CSTQGGDEKLFF	TGCAGCACTCAGGGAGGGGATGAAAAACTGTTTTTT
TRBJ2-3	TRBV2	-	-	CASYGPDTQYF	TGTGCCAGCTACGGTCCAGATACGCAGTATTTT
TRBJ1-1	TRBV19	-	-	CASRFGGNTEAFF	TGTGCCAGTAGGTTCGGGGGGAACACTGAAGCTTTCTTT
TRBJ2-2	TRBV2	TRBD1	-	CASSEQGAPTGELFF	TGTGCCAGCAGCGAACAGGGGGCTCCCACCGGGGAGCTGTTTTTT
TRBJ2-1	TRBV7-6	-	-	CASGRSDEQFF	TGTGCCAGCGGGAGGAGCGATGAGCAGTTCTTC
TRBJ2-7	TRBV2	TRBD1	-	CASSELPGQVISYEQYF	TGTGCCAGCAGTGAACTTCCGGGACAGGTGATCTCCTACGAGCAGTACTTC
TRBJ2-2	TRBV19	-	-	CASSHRGWQLNTGELFF	TGTGCCAGTAGTCATCGGGGGTGGCAGTTAAACACCGGGGAGCTGTTTTTT
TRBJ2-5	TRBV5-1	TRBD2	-	CASSPGLAGEETQYF	TGCGCCAGCAGCCCTGGACTAGCGGGGGAAGAGACCCAGTACTTC
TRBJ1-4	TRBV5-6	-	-	CASSLGGGWSNEKLFF	TGTGCCAGCAGCCTGGGCGGGGGGTGGAGTAATGAAAAACTGTTTTTT
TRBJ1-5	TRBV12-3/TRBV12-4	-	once	CASSTGRNQPQHF	TGTGCCAGCAGTACAGGGCGCAATCAGCCCCAGCATTTT
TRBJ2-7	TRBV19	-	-	CASSIAIPTGSYPSYEQYF	TGTGCCAGTAGTATCGCCATTCCAACAGGCAGCTATCCCTCCTACGAGCAGTACTTC
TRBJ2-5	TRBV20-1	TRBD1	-	CSAKTGGEDF	TGCAGTGCTAAAACAGGGGGCGAGGACTTC
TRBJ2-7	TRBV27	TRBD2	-	CATAVGGAYEQYF	TGTGCCACCGCAGTGGGAGGGGCCTACGAGCAGTACTTC